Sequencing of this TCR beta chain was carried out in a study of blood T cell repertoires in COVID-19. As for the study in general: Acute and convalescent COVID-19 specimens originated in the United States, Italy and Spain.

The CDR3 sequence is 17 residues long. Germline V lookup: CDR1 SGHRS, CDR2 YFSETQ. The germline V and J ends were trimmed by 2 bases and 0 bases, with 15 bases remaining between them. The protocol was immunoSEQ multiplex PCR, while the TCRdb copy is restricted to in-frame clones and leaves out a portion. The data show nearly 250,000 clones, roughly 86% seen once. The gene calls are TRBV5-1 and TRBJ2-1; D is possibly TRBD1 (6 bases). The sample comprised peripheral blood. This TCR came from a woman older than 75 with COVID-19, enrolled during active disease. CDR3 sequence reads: CASSFVGAPSSYNEQFF. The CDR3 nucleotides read TGCGCCAGCAGCTTTGTGGGGGCCCCTTCCTCCTACAATGAGCAGTTCTTC.